This T cell receptor (beta chain) was sequenced in a study of blood T cells in healthy people across ages. The CDR3 has 14 residues. V lost 1 base, J lost 4 bases, and 10 bases lay in between. Germline CDR1 is SNHLY and CDR2 is FYNNEI. The sample holds a few counts of this clonotype. The antigen remains unidentified. Study observations and caveats: What prevented conclusive comparison of naive and antigen-experienced cells was that PBMCs were unsorted. Naive CD4+ cells and diversity were both higher in long-lived donors than in aged donors. Diversity of TCR beta per million T cells declined in a roughly linear way with age.

The second PCR ran roughly 7 to 12 cycles with a sample-barcoded 5' primer and J-beta primers. TCRdb itself ran the 5' RACE reads through MiXCR, one entry per CDR3 protein. The top ten hold approximately 17% of the sample, which has just over 1 million distinct CDR3 sequences, 40% to 55% seen once. Sequencing input: blood. The TCR originated in a woman aged 55-69 years in good health. The V call is TRBV2, the J call TRBJ2-5; perhaps TRBD1 as D (6 bases). CDR3 bases: TGTGCCAGCAGTGAAGATGGGGGCTTAGAGACCCAGTACTTC. Protein sequence: CASSEDGGLETQYF.